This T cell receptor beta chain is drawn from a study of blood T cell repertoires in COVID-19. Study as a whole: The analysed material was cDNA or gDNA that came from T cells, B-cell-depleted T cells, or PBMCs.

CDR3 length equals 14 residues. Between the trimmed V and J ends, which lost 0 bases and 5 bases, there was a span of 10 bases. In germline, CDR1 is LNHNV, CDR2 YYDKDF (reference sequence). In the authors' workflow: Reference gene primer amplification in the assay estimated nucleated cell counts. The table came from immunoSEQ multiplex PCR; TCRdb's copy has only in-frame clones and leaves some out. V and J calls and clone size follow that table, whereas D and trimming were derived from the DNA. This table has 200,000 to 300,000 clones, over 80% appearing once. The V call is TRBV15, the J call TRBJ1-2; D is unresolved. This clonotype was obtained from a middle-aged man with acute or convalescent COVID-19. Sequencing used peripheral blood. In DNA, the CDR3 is TGTGCCACCAGCAGAGATAGGCAGGCGTATGGCTACACCTTC. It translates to CATSRDRQAYGYTF.